Sequencing of this T cell receptor beta chain was carried out in a study of CD8+ T cells in alopecia areata. Germline V gives CDR1 SEHNR, CDR2 FQNEAQ (reference sequence). The CDR3 contains 14 residues. Trimming shortened V by 3 bases and J by 4 bases, and 11 bases separated the two germline ends. RNA extraction was followed by reverse transcription into cDNA, which acted as the sequencing template. The method was immunoSEQ multiplex PCR; TCRdb's version includes in-frame clones alone and lacks a portion of them. The sample records around 14,000 clones, about 57% being singletons. For a handful of patients taking part in the biomarker study, CD4+ cells were further sorted into CD25+CD127- cells.

V gene TRBV7-9 combines with J gene TRBJ2-3; no clear D gene. The source of this sequence is a human donor with alopecia areata. Sequencing was done on a sample of CD4+ Tregs sorted from blood. The CDR3 DNA reads as TGTGCCAGCAGCTTCCAAGTTGGCGCAGATACGCAGTATTTT. This translates into CASSFQVGADTQYF. Supplemented by reference TRBV7-9 and TRBJ2-3, the full variable domain reads DTGVSQNPRHKITKRGQNVTFRCDPISEHNRLYWYRQTLGQGPEFLTYFQNEAQLEKSRLLSDRFSAERPKGSFSTLEIQRTEQGDSAMYLCASSFQVGADTQYFGPGTRLTVL.